A selection of T cell receptor beta chains follows, all from one sample in a study of T cell repertoires in cytomegalovirus infection. In TCRdb, the reads were re-called with MiXCR into one record per CDR3 protein. The table includes about 300,000 distinct CDR3 sequences, about 9.2% detected once. The source material was PBMCs. These receptors were collected from a human donor in good health (CMV status not recorded). Some clones in this sample may be carry-over from other donors' samples. CDR3s include the opening cysteine and the closing phenylalanine or tryptophan.

v_call: TRBV28
j_call: TRBJ1-5
cdr3_length: 15
cdr3_aa: CASNELLGPRQPQHF

v_call: TRBV20-1
j_call: TRBJ2-3
cdr3_length: 15
cdr3_aa: CSAPTSGGPLGTQYF

v_call: TRBV28
j_call: TRBJ1-5
cdr3_length: 18
cdr3_aa: CASSSLYPGPVSNQPQHF

v_call: TRBV29-1
j_call: TRBJ2-3
cdr3_length: 15
cdr3_aa: CSVEDRGTRTDTQYF

v_call: TRBV20-1
j_call: TRBJ1-5
cdr3_length: 13
cdr3_aa: CSARLNSNQPQHF

v_call: TRBV6-1
j_call: TRBJ1-4
cdr3_length: 15
cdr3_aa: CASSRAALTNEKLFF

v_call: TRBV6-6
j_call: TRBJ1-5
cdr3_length: 17
cdr3_aa: CASSPGTGIIGNQPQHF

v_call: TRBV28
j_call: TRBJ2-2
cdr3_length: 14
cdr3_aa: CASSLGLNTGELFF

v_call: TRBV20-1
j_call: TRBJ2-7
cdr3_length: 14
cdr3_aa: CSARVQAGSYEQYF

v_call: TRBV9
j_call: TRBJ1-1
cdr3_length: 15
cdr3_aa: CASSPREGMGTEAFF

v_call: TRBV2
j_call: TRBJ2-5
cdr3_length: 15
cdr3_aa: CASRRAGGLQETQYF

v_call: TRBV7-9
j_call: TRBJ2-3
cdr3_length: 15
cdr3_aa: CASSQTAIRTDTQYF

v_call: TRBV27
j_call: TRBJ2-2
cdr3_length: 16
cdr3_aa: CASRVLAGDDTGELFF

v_call: TRBV19
j_call: TRBJ1-5
cdr3_length: 14
cdr3_aa: CASSMRGADQPQHF

v_call: TRBV28
j_call: TRBJ1-5
cdr3_length: 16
cdr3_aa: CASSYDPYRSNQPQHF

v_call: TRBV18
j_call: TRBJ2-1
cdr3_length: 15
cdr3_aa: CASSPEGFSYNEQFF

v_call: TRBV20-1
j_call: TRBJ1-2
cdr3_length: 16
cdr3_aa: CSARDLQKGGVYGYTF

v_call: TRBV12-3/TRBV12-4
j_call: TRBJ2-2
cdr3_length: 13
cdr3_aa: CASSLGMTGELFF

v_call: TRBV29-1
j_call: TRBJ2-1
cdr3_length: 12
cdr3_aa: CSVSDRYNEQFF

v_call: TRBV15
j_call: TRBJ2-1
cdr3_length: 15
cdr3_aa: CATSRYKAGGDEQFF

v_call: TRBV6-6
j_call: TRBJ2-1
cdr3_length: 16
cdr3_aa: CASSQPGDRSYNEQFF

v_call: TRBV5-4
j_call: TRBJ2-5
cdr3_length: 14
cdr3_aa: CASSLELAGKTQYF

v_call: TRBV15
j_call: TRBJ2-6
cdr3_length: 16
cdr3_aa: CATSPRTTPGANVLTF